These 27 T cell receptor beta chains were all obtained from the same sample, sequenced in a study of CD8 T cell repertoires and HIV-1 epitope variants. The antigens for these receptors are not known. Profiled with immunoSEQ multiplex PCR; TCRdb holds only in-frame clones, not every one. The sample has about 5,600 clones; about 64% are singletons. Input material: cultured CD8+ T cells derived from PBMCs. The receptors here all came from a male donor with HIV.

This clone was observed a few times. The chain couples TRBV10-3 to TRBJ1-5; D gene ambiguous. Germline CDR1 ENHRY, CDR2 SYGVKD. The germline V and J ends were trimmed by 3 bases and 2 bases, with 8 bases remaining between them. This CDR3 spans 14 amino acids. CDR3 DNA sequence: TGTGCCATCAGTGATCGGGGTGGCAATCAGCCCCAGCATTTT. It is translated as CAISDRGGNQPQHF.

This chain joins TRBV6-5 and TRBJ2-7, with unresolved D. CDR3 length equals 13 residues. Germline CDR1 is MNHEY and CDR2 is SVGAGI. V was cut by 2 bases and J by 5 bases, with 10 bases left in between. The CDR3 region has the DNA TGTGCCAGCAGTTACGTGAGTGGCCACGAGCAGTACTTC. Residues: CASSYVSGHEQYF.

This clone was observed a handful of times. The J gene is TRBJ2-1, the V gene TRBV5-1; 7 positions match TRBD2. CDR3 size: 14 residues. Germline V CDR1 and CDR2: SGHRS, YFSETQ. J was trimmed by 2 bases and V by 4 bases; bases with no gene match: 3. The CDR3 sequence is CASSMAGAYNEQFF. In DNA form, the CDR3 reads TGCGCCAGCAGCATGGCGGGGGCCTACAATGAGCAGTTCTTC.

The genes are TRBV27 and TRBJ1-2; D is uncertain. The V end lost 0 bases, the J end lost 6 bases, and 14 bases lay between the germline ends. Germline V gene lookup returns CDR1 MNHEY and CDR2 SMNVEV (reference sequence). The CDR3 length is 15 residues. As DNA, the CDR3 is TGTGCCAGCAGTTTATCAGCAGGCGGGCTCGATGGCTACACCTTC. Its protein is CASSLSAGGLDGYTF.

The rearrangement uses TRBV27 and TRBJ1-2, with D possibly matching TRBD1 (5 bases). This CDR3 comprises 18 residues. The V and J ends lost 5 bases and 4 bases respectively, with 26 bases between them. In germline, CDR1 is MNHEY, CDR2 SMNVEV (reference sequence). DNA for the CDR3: TGTGCCAGCAGTCCGGCGCCAGGTGGGGGTGTGGGGGGCTATGGCTACACCTTC. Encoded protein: CASSPAPGGGVGGYGYTF.

CDR3 amino acids: CASSFAGNTEAFF. In nucleotides, the CDR3 is TGTGCCAGCAGCTTCGCCGGGAACACTGAAGCTTTCTTT. The V gene is TRBV11-3, the J gene TRBJ1-1, with no clear D. Trimming cost V 3 bases and J 1 base, with 6 bases left between them. The germline CDR1 and CDR2 sequences are SGHNT and YENEEA. The CDR3 has 13 amino acids.

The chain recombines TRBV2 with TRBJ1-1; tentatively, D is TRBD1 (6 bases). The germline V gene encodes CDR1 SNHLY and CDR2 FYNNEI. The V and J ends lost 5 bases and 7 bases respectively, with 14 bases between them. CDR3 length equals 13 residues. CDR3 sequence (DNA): TGTGCCAGCAGTCCCCGCAGGGACATTGAAGCTTTCTTT. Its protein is CASSPRRDIEAFF.

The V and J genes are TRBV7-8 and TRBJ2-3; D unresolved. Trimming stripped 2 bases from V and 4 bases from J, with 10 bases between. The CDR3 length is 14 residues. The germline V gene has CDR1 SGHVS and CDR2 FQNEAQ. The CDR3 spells CASSLPGPADTQYF. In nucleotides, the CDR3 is TGTGCCAGCAGCTTACCGGGTCCCGCAGATACGCAGTATTTT.

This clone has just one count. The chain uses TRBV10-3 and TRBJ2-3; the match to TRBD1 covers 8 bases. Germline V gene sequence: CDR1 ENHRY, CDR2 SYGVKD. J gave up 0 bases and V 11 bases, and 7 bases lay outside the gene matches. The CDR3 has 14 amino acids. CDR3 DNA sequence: TGTGCCGTGCAACAGGGGGTCAGCACAGATACGCAGTATTTT. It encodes CAVQQGVSTDTQYF.

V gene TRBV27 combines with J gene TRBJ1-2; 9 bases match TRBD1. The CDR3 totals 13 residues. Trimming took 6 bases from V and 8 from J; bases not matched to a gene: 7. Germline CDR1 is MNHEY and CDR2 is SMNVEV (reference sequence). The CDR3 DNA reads TGTGCCAGCAGCTCACAGGGGGCGAACGGCTACACCTTC. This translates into CASSSQGANGYTF.

Written as DNA, the CDR3 is TGTGCCAGCAGCTTAGGGGCATTGGGAGGGCGAGAGACCCAGTACTTC. It codes for CASSLGALGGRETQYF. The chain is built from TRBV5-6 and TRBJ2-5; 7 bases map to TRBD2. V dropped 2 bases and J dropped 4; count of bases not matched to a gene: 11. Germline V gene data show CDR1 as SGHDT and CDR2 as YYEEEE. The CDR3 is 16 residues long. Together with reference TRBV5-6 and TRBJ2-5, the CDR3 gives the full variable domain: DAGVTQSPTHLIKTRGQQVTLRCSPKSGHDTVSWYQQALGQGPQFIFQYYEEEERQRGNFPDRFSGHQFPNYSSELNVNALLLGDSALYLCASSLGALGGRETQYFGPGTRLLVL.

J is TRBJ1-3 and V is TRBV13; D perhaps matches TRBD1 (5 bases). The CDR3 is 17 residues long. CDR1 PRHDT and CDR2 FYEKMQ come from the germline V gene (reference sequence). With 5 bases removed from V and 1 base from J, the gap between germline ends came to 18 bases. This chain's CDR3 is CASSLLRGWTSGNTIYF. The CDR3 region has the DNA TGTGCCAGCAGCCTACTCCGGGGGTGGACTTCTGGAAACACCATATATTTT. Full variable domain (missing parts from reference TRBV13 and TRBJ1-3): AAGVIQSPRHLIKEKRETATLKCYPIPRHDTVYWYQQGPGQDPQFLISFYEKMQSDKGSIPDRFSAQQFSDYHSELNMSSLELGDSALYFCASSLLRGWTSGNTIYFGEGSWLTVV.

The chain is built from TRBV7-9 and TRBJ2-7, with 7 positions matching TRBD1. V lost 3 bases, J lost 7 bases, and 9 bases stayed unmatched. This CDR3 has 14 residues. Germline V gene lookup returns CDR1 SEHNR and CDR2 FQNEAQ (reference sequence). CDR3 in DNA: TGTGCCAGCAGCTTGGGACAGTACCTTCGTGAGCAGTACTTC. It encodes CASSLGQYLREQYF.

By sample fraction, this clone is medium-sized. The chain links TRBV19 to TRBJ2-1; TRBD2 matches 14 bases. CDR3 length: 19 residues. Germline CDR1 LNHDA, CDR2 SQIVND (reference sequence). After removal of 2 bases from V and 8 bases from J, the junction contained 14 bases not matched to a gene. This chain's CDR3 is CASSIQPGLAGDFLDEQFF. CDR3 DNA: TGTGCCAGTAGTATACAGCCGGGACTAGCGGGAGATTTCTTAGATGAGCAGTTCTTC.

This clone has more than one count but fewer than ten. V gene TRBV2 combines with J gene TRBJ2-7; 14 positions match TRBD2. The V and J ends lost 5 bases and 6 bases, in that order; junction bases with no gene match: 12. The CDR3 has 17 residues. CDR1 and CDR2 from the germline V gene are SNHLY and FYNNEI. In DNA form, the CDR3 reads TGTGCCAGCAGTACGGGACTAGCGGGAGTGGGCGCCTCCGAGCAGTACTTC. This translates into CASSTGLAGVGASEQYF.

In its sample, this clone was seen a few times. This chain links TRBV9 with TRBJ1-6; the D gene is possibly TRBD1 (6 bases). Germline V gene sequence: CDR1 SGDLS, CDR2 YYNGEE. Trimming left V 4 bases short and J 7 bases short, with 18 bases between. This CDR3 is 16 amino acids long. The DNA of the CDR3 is TGTGCCAGCAGCCCGCTGGGGGGGCAAGGGAATTCACCCCTCCACTTT. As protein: CASSPLGGQGNSPLHF.

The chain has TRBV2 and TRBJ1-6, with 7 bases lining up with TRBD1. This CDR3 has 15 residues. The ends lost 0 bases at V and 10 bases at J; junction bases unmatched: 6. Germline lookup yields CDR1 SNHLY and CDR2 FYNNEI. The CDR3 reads CASSEALQGNSPLHF. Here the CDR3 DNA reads TGTGCCAGCAGTGAAGCGTTACAGGGGAACTCACCCCTCCACTTT.

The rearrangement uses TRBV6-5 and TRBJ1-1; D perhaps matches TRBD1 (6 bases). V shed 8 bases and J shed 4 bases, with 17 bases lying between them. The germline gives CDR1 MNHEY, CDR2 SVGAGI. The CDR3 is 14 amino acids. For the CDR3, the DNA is TGTGCCAGCTGTAGGGGGGTGGTAGGCACTGAAGCTTTCTTT. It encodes CASCRGVVGTEAFF.

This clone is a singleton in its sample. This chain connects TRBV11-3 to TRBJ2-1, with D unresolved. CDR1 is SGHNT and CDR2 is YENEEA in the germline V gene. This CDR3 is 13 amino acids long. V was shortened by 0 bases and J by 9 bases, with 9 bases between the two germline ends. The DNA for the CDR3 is TGTGCCAGCAGCTTAGACGGTGCCAGTGAGCAGTTCTTC. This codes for CASSLDGASEQFF.

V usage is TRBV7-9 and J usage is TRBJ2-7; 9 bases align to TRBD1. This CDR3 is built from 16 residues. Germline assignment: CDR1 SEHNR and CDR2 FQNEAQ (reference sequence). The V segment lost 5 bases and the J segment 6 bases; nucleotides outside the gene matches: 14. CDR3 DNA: TGTGCCAGCAGCACAAACTCGGACAGGGGTATTTTCGAGCAGTACTTC. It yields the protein CASSTNSDRGIFEQYF.

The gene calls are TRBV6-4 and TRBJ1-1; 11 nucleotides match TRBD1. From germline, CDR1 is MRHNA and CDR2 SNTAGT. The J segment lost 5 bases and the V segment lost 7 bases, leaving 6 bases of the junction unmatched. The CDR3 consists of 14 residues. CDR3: CASTRGQGATEAFF. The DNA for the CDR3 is TGTGCCAGCACCCGAGGACAGGGGGCTACTGAAGCTTTCTTT.

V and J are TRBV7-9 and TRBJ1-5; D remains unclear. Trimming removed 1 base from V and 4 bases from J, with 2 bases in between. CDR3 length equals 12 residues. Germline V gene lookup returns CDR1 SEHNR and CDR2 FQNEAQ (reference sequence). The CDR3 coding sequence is TGTGCCAGCAGCTTAGGGAATCAGCCCCAGCATTTT. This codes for CASSLGNQPQHF.

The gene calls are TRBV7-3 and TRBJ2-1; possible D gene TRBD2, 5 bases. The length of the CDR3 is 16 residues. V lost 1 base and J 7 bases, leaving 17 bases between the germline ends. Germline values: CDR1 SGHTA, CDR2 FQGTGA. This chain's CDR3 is CASSLIGRVSGNEQFF. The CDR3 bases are TGTGCCAGCAGCTTAATTGGTAGGGTTTCGGGGAATGAGCAGTTCTTC. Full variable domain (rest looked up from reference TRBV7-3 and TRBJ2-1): GAGVSQTPSNKVTEKGKYVELRCDPISGHTALYWYRQSLGQGPEFLIYFQGTGAADDSGLPNDRFFAVRPEGSVSTLKIQRTERGDSAVYLCASSLIGRVSGNEQFFGPGTRLTVL.

CDR3 residues: CASSVAGGNTEAFF. The CDR3 coding sequence is TGTGCCAGCAGCGTAGCTGGGGGGAACACTGAAGCTTTCTTT. V and J are TRBV9 and TRBJ1-1; D is possibly TRBD1 (5 bases). The V gene's germline CDR1 is SGDLS and CDR2 YYNGEE. This CDR3 has 14 amino acids. Trimming stripped 0 bases from V and 1 base from J, with 7 bases between.

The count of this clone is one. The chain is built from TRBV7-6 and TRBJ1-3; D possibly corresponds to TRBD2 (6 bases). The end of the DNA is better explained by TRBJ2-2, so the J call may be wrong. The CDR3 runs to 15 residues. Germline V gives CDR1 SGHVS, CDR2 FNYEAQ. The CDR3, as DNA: TGTGCCAGCAGCTTAGCGGAGGGGAACACCGGGGAGCTGTTTTTT. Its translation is CASSLAEGNTGELFF.

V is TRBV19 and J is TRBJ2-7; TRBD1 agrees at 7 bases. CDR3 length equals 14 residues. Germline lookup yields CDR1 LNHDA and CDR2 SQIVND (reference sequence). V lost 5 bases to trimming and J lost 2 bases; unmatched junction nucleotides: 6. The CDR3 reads CASSPGGMTYEQYF. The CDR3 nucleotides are TGTGCCAGTAGTCCAGGGGGAATGACCTACGAGCAGTACTTC.

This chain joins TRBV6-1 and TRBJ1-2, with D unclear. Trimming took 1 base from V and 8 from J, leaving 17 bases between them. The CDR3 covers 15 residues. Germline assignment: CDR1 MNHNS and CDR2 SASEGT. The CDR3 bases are TGTGCCAGCAGTGAAGGGACGGGAGTTATAGGAGGCTACACCTTC. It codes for CASSEGTGVIGGYTF.